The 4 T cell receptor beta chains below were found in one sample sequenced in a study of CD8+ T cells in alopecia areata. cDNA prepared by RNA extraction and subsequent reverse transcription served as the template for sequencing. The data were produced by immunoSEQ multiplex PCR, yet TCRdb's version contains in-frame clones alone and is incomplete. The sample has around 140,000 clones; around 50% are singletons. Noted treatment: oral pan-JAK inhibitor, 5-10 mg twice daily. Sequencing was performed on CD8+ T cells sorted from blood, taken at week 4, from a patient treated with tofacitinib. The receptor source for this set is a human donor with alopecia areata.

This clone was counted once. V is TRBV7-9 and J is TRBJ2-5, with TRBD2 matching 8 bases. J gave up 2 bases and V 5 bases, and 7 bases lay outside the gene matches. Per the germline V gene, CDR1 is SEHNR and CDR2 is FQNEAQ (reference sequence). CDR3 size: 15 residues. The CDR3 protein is CASSAPAGGQETQYF. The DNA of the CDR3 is TGTGCCAGCAGCGCCCCTGCGGGGGGTCAAGAGACCCAGTACTTC.

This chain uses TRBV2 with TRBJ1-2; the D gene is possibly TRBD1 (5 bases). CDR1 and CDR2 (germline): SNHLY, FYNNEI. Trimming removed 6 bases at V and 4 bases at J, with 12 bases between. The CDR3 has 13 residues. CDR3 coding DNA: TGTGCCAGCAGCTTGGGACTGCTCTATGGCTACACCTTC. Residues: CASSLGLLYGYTF.

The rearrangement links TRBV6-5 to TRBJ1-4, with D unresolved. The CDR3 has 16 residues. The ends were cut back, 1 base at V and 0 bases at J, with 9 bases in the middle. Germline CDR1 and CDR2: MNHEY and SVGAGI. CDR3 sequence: CASSYLNGATNEKLFF. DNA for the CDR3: TGTGCCAGCAGTTACTTAAACGGTGCAACTAATGAAAAACTGTTTTTT.

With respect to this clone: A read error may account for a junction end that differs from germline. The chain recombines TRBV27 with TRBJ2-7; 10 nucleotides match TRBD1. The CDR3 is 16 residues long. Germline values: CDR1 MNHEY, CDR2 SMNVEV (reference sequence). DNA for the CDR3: TGTGCCAGCAGTCTATCCCCCGGGACAGGGGCCCACGAGCAGTACTTC. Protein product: CASSLSPGTGAHEQYF.